These 9 T cell receptor beta chains were all obtained from the same sample, sequenced in a study of lymphopenia after photon versus proton radiotherapy. The data were produced by immunoSEQ multiplex PCR, yet TCRdb's version contains in-frame clones alone and is incomplete. The profile shows tens of thousands of clones, about 89% of them singletons. Sequenced here: peripheral blood, sampled from a patient treated with proton-based radiotherapy. The receptors originated from a man aged 80 or over with esophageal cancer.

The V gene is TRBV28, the J gene TRBJ1-2; D is uncertain. This CDR3 has 11 amino acids. V gave up 6 bases and J gave up 4 bases, with 6 bases separating them. Germline CDR1 reads MDHEN; CDR2 reads SYDVKM. The CDR3 nucleotides read TGTGCCAGCAGCTCAGGCTATGGCTACACCTTC. Translation: CASSSGYGYTF.

The chain couples TRBV5-1 to TRBJ2-2; D call uncertain. V lost 0 bases and J 1 base, leaving 10 bases between the germline ends. The CDR3 sequence is 16 residues long. The germline V gene has CDR1 SGHRS and CDR2 YFSETQ. The CDR3 sequence: CASSLEAPLNTGELFF. Written as DNA, the CDR3 is TGCGCCAGCAGCTTGGAAGCCCCCCTGAACACCGGGGAGCTGTTTTTT.

V usage is TRBV5-1 and J usage is TRBJ1-1; 9 positions match TRBD1. CDR3 length: 16 residues. CDR1 and CDR2 (germline): SGHRS, YFSETQ. After removal of 4 bases from V and 0 bases from J, the junction contained 7 bases not matched to a gene. Here the CDR3 DNA reads TGCGCCAGCAGCCGGGACAGGGCAGGCATGAACACTGAAGCTTTCTTT. It codes for CASSRDRAGMNTEAFF.

The chain has TRBV10-3 and TRBJ1-1; D is undetermined. V gave up 3 bases and J gave up 0 bases, with 11 bases separating them. CDR1 is ENHRY and CDR2 is SYGVKD in the germline V gene. This CDR3 is built from 15 residues. CDR3 region: CAISDTAALNTEAFF. CDR3 DNA: TGTGCCATCAGTGATACGGCAGCCCTGAACACTGAAGCTTTCTTT.

The CDR3 DNA follows: TGTGCCACCAGACGGGGGACTCAAGCCGGCGATGAGCAGTTCTTC. Amino acids: CATRRGTQAGDEQFF. This sequence joins TRBV15 and TRBJ2-1; D perhaps matches TRBD2 (6 bases). Trimming removed 6 bases at V and 8 bases at J, with 20 bases between. The CDR3 consists of 15 residues. The germline CDR1 and CDR2 sequences are LNHNV and YYDKDF (reference sequence).

The genes are TRBV19 and TRBJ1-1; maybe TRBD1 (5 bases). Trimming stripped 8 bases from V and 4 bases from J, with 8 bases between. This CDR3 has 11 amino acids. Per the germline V gene, CDR1 is LNHDA and CDR2 is SQIVND (reference sequence). As DNA, the CDR3 is TGTGCCAGTTGGCAGGGCACTGAAGCTTTCTTT. Its translation is CASWQGTEAFF.

The chain uses TRBV29-1 and TRBJ2-1; perhaps D is TRBD1 or TRBD2 (5 bases each). This CDR3 contains 15 residues. Trimming left V 5 bases short and J 0 bases short, with 14 bases between. Germline V lookup: CDR1 SQVTM, CDR2 ANQGSEA. The CDR3, as DNA: TGCAGCGTTCCCCCCGGGGCCAGCTCCTACAATGAGCAGTTCTTC. It codes for CSVPPGASSYNEQFF.

The chain links TRBV19 to TRBJ2-7; 7 nucleotides match TRBD1. Trimming at V came to 6 bases and at J to 0 bases, leaving 5 bases not matched to a gene. The CDR3 sequence is 14 residues long. The germline V gene encodes CDR1 LNHDA and CDR2 SQIVND (reference sequence). In nucleotides, the CDR3 is TGTGCCAGTAGCAGCCACAGGGGCTCCTACGAGCAGTACTTC. Encoded protein: CASSSHRGSYEQYF.

The chain combines TRBV18 with TRBJ2-3; D might be TRBD1 or TRBD2, each matching 5 bases. This CDR3 comprises 13 residues. The V end lost 3 bases, the J end lost 4 bases, and 8 bases lay between the germline ends. In germline, CDR1 is KGHSH, CDR2 LQKENI. The CDR3 DNA reads TGTGCCAGCTCACCCCGGGACCCAGATACGCAGTATTTT. Its translation is CASSPRDPDTQYF.